Following are 12 T cell receptor beta chains from one sample sequenced in a study of blood T cell repertoires in COVID-19 (dated by TCRdb to about 2020). Libraries came from the immunoSEQ multiplex PCR assay. The source is immuneACCESS, and TCRdb retained only in-frame sequences with V and J called. Part of the clones is not carried over; for the studies checked, unresolved V genes explain less than half of this, and the remainder is unexplained. The sample table records 20,000 to 30,000 clones; 88% of these occur just once. Of the sample, approximately 20% falls within the top ten clones. Material: peripheral blood. Source of these receptors: a man between 65 and 85 years old in a cohort sampled during active COVID-19.

This sequence joins TRBV5-1 and TRBJ2-5; 11 nucleotides agree with TRBD1. The germline gives CDR1 SGHRS, CDR2 YFSETQ. This CDR3 region has 15 residues. Unmatched junction bases numbered 7, after V lost 4 bases and J lost 5 bases. The CDR3 coding sequence is TGCGCCAGCAGCCGAGGACAGGGGGCTACGGAGACCCAGTACTTC. This sequence encodes CASSRGQGATETQYF.

V gene TRBV10-2 combines with J gene TRBJ2-7; tentative D call: TRBD1 (6 bases). CDR1 and CDR2 from the germline V gene are WSHSY and SAAADI. The CDR3 extends over 15 amino acids. Trimming removed 8 bases at V and 3 bases at J, with 20 bases between. The CDR3 loop is CASLKGVVALYEQYF. CDR3 sequence (DNA): TGCGCCAGCCTGAAGGGGGTTGTCGCCCTCTACGAGCAGTACTTC.

This chain connects TRBV5-1 to TRBJ2-2; D perhaps matches TRBD1 (6 bases). The CDR3 contains 16 residues. Trimming removed 0 bases from V and 0 bases from J, with 9 bases in between. Germline CDR1 is SGHRS and CDR2 is YFSETQ. CDR3: CASSLVTGSNTGELFF. CDR3 nucleotide sequence: TGCGCCAGCAGCTTGGTGACAGGCTCGAACACCGGGGAGCTGTTTTTT.

The chain employs TRBV2 and TRBJ1-6, with D unclear. Trimming pared 7 bases from V and 8 bases from J, leaving 24 bases between. Germline CDR1 is SNHLY and CDR2 is FYNNEI. The CDR3 has 17 amino acids. The CDR3 bases are TGTGCCAGCAAATCAGCGGCCTCGGGCAGGCGGTATTCACCCCTCCACTTT. It codes for CASKSAASGRRYSPLHF.

This chain uses TRBV5-4 with TRBJ2-7, with 11 bases identical to TRBD2. Germline trimming cut 4 bases from V and 3 bases from J; bases unmatched to any gene: 6. Germline V gene lookup returns CDR1 SGHNT and CDR2 YYREEE (reference sequence). CDR3 size: 15 residues. The chain's CDR3 is CASSGGLAAHYEQYF. The DNA for the CDR3 is TGTGCCAGCAGCGGGGGACTAGCGGCCCACTACGAGCAGTACTTC.

V gene TRBV28 combines with J gene TRBJ1-6, with 7 nucleotides matching TRBD1. There are 15 residues in the CDR3. Trimming removed 7 bases from V and 4 bases from J; junction bases left unmatched: 7. Per germline, CDR1 MDHEN and CDR2 SYDVKM. The CDR3 here is CASNVDRTYNSPLHF. The CDR3 region has the DNA TGTGCCAGCAATGTGGACAGGACGTATAATTCACCCCTCCACTTT. Supplemented by reference TRBV28 and TRBJ1-6, the full variable domain reads DVKVTQSSRYLVKRTGEKVFLECVQDMDHENMFWYRQDPGLGLRLIYFSYDVKMKEKGDIPEGYSVSREKKERFSLILESASTNQTSMYLCASNVDRTYNSPLHFGNGTRLTVT.

J is TRBJ2-5 and V is TRBV7-9, with TRBD1 identical over 9 bases. V lost 7 bases to trimming and J lost 4 bases; unmatched junction nucleotides: 7. CDR3 length: 14 amino acids. CDR1 is SEHNR, CDR2 FQNEAQ, per germline (reference sequence). Written as DNA, the CDR3 is TGTGCCAGCATGGAACAGGGGGCGGGAGAGACCCAGTACTTC. Translating it yields CASMEQGAGETQYF.

In its sample, this clone is medium-sized. The rearrangement links TRBV7-9 to TRBJ2-7; 9 bases match TRBD1. This CDR3 spans 16 amino acids. Germline assignment: CDR1 SEHNR and CDR2 FQNEAQ (reference sequence). Germline trimming cut 8 bases from V and 3 bases from J; bases unmatched to any gene: 14. CDR3 bases: TGTGCCAGCGCTCTACCCTCCGGGACAGGGAACTACGAGCAGTACTTC. Protein: CASALPSGTGNYEQYF.

The table lists this clone with a few counts. CDR3 loop: CASSPKHRQGGNQPQHF. Written as DNA, the CDR3 is TGTGCCAGCAGTCCGAAACACCGACAGGGAGGCAATCAGCCCCAGCATTTT. V gene TRBV27 combines with J gene TRBJ1-5; TRBD1 agrees at 7 bases. Germline CDR1 and CDR2: MNHEY and SMNVEV (reference sequence). The CDR3 is made up of 17 amino acids. V was clipped by 5 bases and J by 2 bases; unmatched bases: 12.

The chain is built from TRBV6-5 and TRBJ1-3; possible D gene TRBD1, 6 bases. This CDR3 spans 15 amino acids. CDR1 MNHEY and CDR2 SVGAGI come from the germline V gene. V dropped 4 bases and J dropped 0 bases, with 10 bases sitting between them. As DNA, the CDR3 is TGTGCCAGCAGTTTAGGGGGTTACTCTGGAAACACCATATATTTT. The encoded protein is CASSLGGYSGNTIYF.

The chain uses TRBV27 and TRBJ2-1; D gene uncertain. CDR1 and CDR2 from the germline V gene are MNHEY and SMNVEV (reference sequence). V was pared by 6 bases and J by 6 bases, with 6 bases between. This CDR3 comprises 11 residues. The CDR3 spells CASRGFNEQFF. The CDR3 DNA sequence: TGTGCCAGCAGGGGCTTCAATGAGCAGTTCTTC.

The chain employs TRBV18 and TRBJ2-3, with D perhaps TRBD2 (5 bases). The CDR3 extends over 13 amino acids. The V end was cut by 1 base, the J end by 6 bases, with 8 bases between. Germline V gene data show CDR1 as KGHSH and CDR2 as LQKENI. The CDR3 region has the DNA TGTGCCAGCTCACCACGAGGCGGGGATACGCAGTATTTT. Its protein product is CASSPRGGDTQYF.